This T cell receptor beta chain stems from a study of breast tumors, draining lymph nodes, adjacent tissues. General observations from the study: Data only fit, rather than demonstrated, lymph node origin of most tumor T cells. Data fit most tumor T cells coming from lymph node, expanding in tumor. Tumor repertoires ranked between lymph nodes and nontumor tissue in diversity, with V and J gene preferences. Compared with basal-like, luminal-like tumors shared significantly more repertoire with nontumor tissue.

MiXCR, applied by TCRdb to the multiplex PCR reads, yields one record per CDR3 protein. Among about 230,000 distinct CDR3 sequences listed, roughly 32% were seen once. This clonotype has a handful of counts. Its target is not known. The lymph nodes were axillary draining lymph nodes from breast cancer patients. Trimming stripped 1 base from V and 8 bases from J, with 15 bases between. The CDR3 sequence is 15 residues long. Germline CDR1 reads KGHSH; CDR2 reads LQKENI. The source is a female donor with breast cancer. Some clones in this sample may be carry-over from other donors' samples. Sequenced: axillary lymph node tissue. This chain joins TRBV18 and TRBJ2-1; D may match TRBD1 or TRBD2 (5 bases each). The CDR3 sequence: CASSPQATGADEQFF. CDR3 nucleotide sequence: TGTGCCAGCTCACCACAGGCCACCGGGGCCGATGAGCAGTTCTTC.